The 14 T cell receptor beta chains below come from one sample, sequenced in a study of sequential checkpoint blockade in melanoma. The repertoire was sequenced with immunoSEQ multiplex PCR; TCRdb's copy has only in-frame clones and lacks some. This sample has 1,400 or so clones, with roughly 63% found just once. Stated treatment: randomized to nivolumab then ipilimumab (arm A) or the reverse (arm B). Sample: CD8+ T cells sorted from blood (inferred from file names), taken from a patient given nivolumab and ipilimumab in sequence. The receptors were gathered from a human patient with melanoma. Some clones in this sample may be carry-over from other donors' samples.

The chain combines TRBV6-5 with TRBJ1-1; 8 bases map to TRBD1. The junction had 1 base not matched to a gene; V was cut back by 2 bases and J by 2 bases. The CDR3 is made up of 14 amino acids. Germline CDR1 reads MNHEY; CDR2 reads SVGAGI. In DNA form, the CDR3 reads TGTGCCAGCAGTTACGGACAGGGCAACACTGAAGCTTTCTTT. This codes for CASSYGQGNTEAFF.

The sample holds one count of this clone. This chain joins TRBV12-5 and TRBJ1-1, with 8 bases fitting TRBD1. Germline CDR1 and CDR2: LGHNT and FRNRAP. The CDR3 has 14 residues. The trim removed 5 bases at V and 4 bases at J, leaving 6 bases unmatched. The chain's CDR3 is CASGIDRGGTEAFF. In nucleotides, the CDR3 is TGTGCTAGTGGTATCGACAGGGGAGGCACTGAAGCTTTCTTT.

The chain links TRBV6-6 to TRBJ2-7; TRBD1 matches 7 bases. The CDR3 runs 15 residues. Germline V gene sequence: CDR1 MNHNY, CDR2 SVGAGI (reference sequence). J gave up 5 bases and V 2 bases, and 9 bases lay outside the gene matches. CDR3 bases: TGTGCCAGCAGTTACGGGCAGGGACAGCTCAACGAGCAGTACTTC. Translating it yields CASSYGQGQLNEQYF.

This clone has only one observation. CDR3 DNA: TGCGCCAGCAGCCCGGACAGGGGACCCTACTCCTACGAGCAGTACTTC. It encodes CASSPDRGPYSYEQYF. The genes are TRBV10-1 and TRBJ2-7; 9 nucleotides match TRBD1. This CDR3 region has 16 residues. Looked up from germline, CDR1 is WNHNN and CDR2 is SYGVQD (reference sequence). Unmatched junction bases numbered 9, after V lost 6 bases and J lost 0 bases.

This clone has just a few counts. The chain combines TRBV7-9 with TRBJ2-3, with 13 positions matching TRBD2. The CDR3 runs 17 residues. Unmatched junction bases numbered 6, after V lost 5 bases and J lost 1 base. Germline loops: CDR1 SEHNR, CDR2 FQNEAQ (reference sequence). In DNA, the CDR3 is TGTGCCAGCAGCCCCGGACTAGCGGGGGCCCGCACAGATACGCAGTATTTT. Translation: CASSPGLAGARTDTQYF.

In regard to this clone: In the same sample, other DNA sequences code for this CDR3. This chain connects TRBV5-6 to TRBJ1-1; D is uncertain. V was pared by 1 base and J by 5 bases, with 6 bases between. This CDR3 contains 12 residues. Per the germline V gene, CDR1 is SGHDT and CDR2 is YYEEEE. The CDR3 DNA reads TGTGCCAGCAGCTTGCGAGGGACTGAAGCTTTCTTT. Amino acids: CASSLRGTEAFF.

The rearrangement links TRBV7-9 to TRBJ2-6, with D maybe TRBD1 (6 bases). The CDR3 is made up of 14 amino acids. Germline CDR1 SEHNR, CDR2 FQNEAQ (reference sequence). The V gene lost 5 bases and the J gene lost 2 bases, with 7 bases spanning the gap. As DNA, the CDR3 is TGTGCCAGCAGCCCAGGGGCTGGGGCCAACGTCCTGACTTTC. It encodes CASSPGAGANVLTF.

The chain couples TRBV15 to TRBJ2-5, with a possible D match to TRBD1 (5 bases). Germline V gene lookup returns CDR1 LNHNV and CDR2 YYDKDF (reference sequence). The length of the CDR3 is 14 residues. V was shortened by 0 bases and J by 11 bases, with 16 bases between the two germline ends. CDR3 region: CATSREFQGDEQYF. The CDR3 DNA reads as TGTGCCACCAGCAGAGAGTTTCAGGGTGATGAGCAGTACTTC.

The chain employs TRBV10-3 and TRBJ2-7; possibly TRBD1 for D (6 bases). The CDR3 is 14 amino acids. Trimming stripped 7 bases from V and 5 bases from J, with 18 bases between. From germline, CDR1 is ENHRY and CDR2 SYGVKD. The CDR3 sequence: CAIMDSHLRNEQYF. As DNA, the CDR3 is TGTGCCATCATGGACAGCCATCTCAGAAACGAGCAGTACTTC.

By sample fraction, this clone is large. The chain joins TRBV21-1 to TRBJ2-6; TRBD1 is taken as the D call from the table, unchecked against the DNA. TRBV21-1 is flagged as a pseudogene. This CDR3 spans 13 amino acids. This CDR3 is CASSKRLTGVLTF. CDR3 DNA: TGTGCCAGCAGCAAGCGGCTTACAGGCGTCCTGACTTTC.

The V gene is TRBV6-4, the J gene TRBJ2-2, with a tentative D call TRBD2 (6 bases). CDR1 and CDR2 from the germline V gene are MRHNA and SNTAGT. CDR3 length equals 14 residues. Trimming shortened V by 6 bases and J by 6 bases, and 14 bases separated the two germline ends. The CDR3 region has the DNA TGTGCCAGCAGACCGTCTAGCGAGGCCGGGGAGCTGTTTTTT. Translating it yields CASRPSSEAGELFF.

This clone has just a few counts. The rearrangement uses TRBV29-1 and TRBJ2-7; 7 bases are a match to TRBD1. The CDR3 loop spans 12 amino acids. The junction had 2 bases not matched to a gene; V was cut back by 3 bases and J by 3 bases. Germline lookup yields CDR1 SQVTM and CDR2 ANQGSEA. The CDR3 sequence: CSVEDRSYEQYF. CDR3 nucleotides: TGCAGCGTTGAGGACAGGAGCTACGAGCAGTACTTC.

This sequence joins TRBV11-2 and TRBJ2-5; TRBD2 matches 12 bases. CDR1 and CDR2 (germline): SGHAT, FQNNGV. V was clipped by 5 bases and J by 5 bases; unmatched bases: 6. The CDR3 covers 15 residues. CDR3: CASSTSGGIWETQYF. The CDR3 DNA reads as TGTGCCAGCAGCACTAGCGGGGGGATATGGGAGACCCAGTACTTC.

The CDR3 here is CASSLELSAEAFF. The CDR3, as DNA: TGTGCCAGCAGCTTAGAGTTAAGCGCTGAAGCTTTCTTT. The rearrangement uses TRBV13 and TRBJ1-1; no clear D gene. From germline, CDR1 is PRHDT and CDR2 FYEKMQ (reference sequence). This CDR3 is 13 amino acids long. V was trimmed by 1 base and J by 6 bases, leaving 9 bases between them.